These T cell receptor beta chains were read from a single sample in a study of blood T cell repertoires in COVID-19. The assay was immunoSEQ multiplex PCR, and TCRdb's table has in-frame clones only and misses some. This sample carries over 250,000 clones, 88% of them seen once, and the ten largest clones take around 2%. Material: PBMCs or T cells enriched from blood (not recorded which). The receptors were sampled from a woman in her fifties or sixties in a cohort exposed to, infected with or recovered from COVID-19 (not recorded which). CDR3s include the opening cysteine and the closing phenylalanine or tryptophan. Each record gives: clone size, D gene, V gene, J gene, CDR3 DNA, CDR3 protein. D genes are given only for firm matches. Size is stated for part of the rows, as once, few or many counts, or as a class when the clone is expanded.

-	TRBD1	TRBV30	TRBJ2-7	TGTGCCTGGGGGAGACAGGGATACGAGCAGTACTTC	CAWGRQGYEQYF
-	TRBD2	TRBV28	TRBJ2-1	TGTGCCAGCAGTTTACGGACTAGCGGAATTAATGAGCAGTTCTTC	CASSLRTSGINEQFF
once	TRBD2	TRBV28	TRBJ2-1	TGTGCCAGCAGTTTATGGACTAGCGGGACACGAGAGCAGTTCTTC	CASSLWTSGTREQFF
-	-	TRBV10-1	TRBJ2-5	TGCGCCAGCAGCGGGTACAGGGATGAGACCCAGTACTTC	CASSGYRDETQYF
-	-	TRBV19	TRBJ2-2	TGTGCCAGTAGTAGCCCCAGTGAAACCGGGGAGCTGTTTTTT	CASSSPSETGELFF
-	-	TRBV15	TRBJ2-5	TGTGCCACCAGCAGAGATTTCCCGGGCGGGCGGCAAGAGACCCAGTACTTC	CATSRDFPGGRQETQYF
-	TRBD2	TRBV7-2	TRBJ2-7	TGTGCCAGCAGCCGCGGGAGAGGGTACGAGCAGTACTTC	CASSRGRGYEQYF
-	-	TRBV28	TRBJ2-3	TGTGCCAGCAGTTCCCCCAGGGCCGTCACAGATACGCAGTATTTT	CASSSPRAVTDTQYF
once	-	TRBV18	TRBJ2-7	TGTGCCAGCTCACCACCCGAGGGATCCTACGAGCAGTACTTC	CASSPPEGSYEQYF
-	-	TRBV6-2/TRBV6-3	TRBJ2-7	TGTGCCAGCAGTTACCCCGCTAACGAGCAGTACTTC	CASSYPANEQYF
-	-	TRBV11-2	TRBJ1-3	TGTGCCAGCAGCTTACGAGGGAATGGAAACACCATATATTTT	CASSLRGNGNTIYF
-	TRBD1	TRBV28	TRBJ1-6	TGTGCCAGCAGCTCTGCCGGGACAGGGAGATCACCCCTCCACTTT	CASSSAGTGRSPLHF
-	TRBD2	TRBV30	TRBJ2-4	TGTGCCTGGAATGGGGTCAGGACTAGCGGGAAACTAGCCAAAAACATTCAGTACTTC	CAWNGVRTSGKLAKNIQYF
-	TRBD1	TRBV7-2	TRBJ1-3	TGTGCCAGCAGCCGTGCCCGGGCAGGGGGCTCCTCTGGAAACACCATATATTTT	CASSRARAGGSSGNTIYF
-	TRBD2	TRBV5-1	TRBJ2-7	TGCGCCAGCAGCCGTACTGGTAGCGGGAGGACCTACGAGCAGTACTTC	CASSRTGSGRTYEQYF
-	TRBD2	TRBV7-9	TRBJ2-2	TGTGCCAGCAGCCAAAAAGGCACTAGCGGGAACACCGGGGAGCTGTTTTTT	CASSQKGTSGNTGELFF
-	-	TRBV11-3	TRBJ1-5	TGTGCCAGCACCCCACTTCGCGACAGTAATAGCAATCAGCCCCAGCATTTT	CASTPLRDSNSNQPQHF
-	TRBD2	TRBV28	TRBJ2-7	TGTGCCAGCAGTGTACCTAGCGGGAGTCAGGAGCAGTACTTC	CASSVPSGSQEQYF
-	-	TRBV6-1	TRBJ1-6	TGTGCCAGCAGTGAAGTAGATAATTCACCCCTCCACTTT	CASSEVDNSPLHF
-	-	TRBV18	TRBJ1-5	TGTGCCAGCTCCCGCAGGGCCTTGGGGTCGAGCAATCAGCCCCAGCATTTT	CASSRRALGSSNQPQHF
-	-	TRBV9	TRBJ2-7	TGTGCCAGCAGCGAGGGGTTGACCTACGAGCAGTACTTC	CASSEGLTYEQYF
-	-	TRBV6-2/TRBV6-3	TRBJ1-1	TGTGCCAGCAGTCAACTCAGGGGGAACACTGAAGCTTTCTTT	CASSQLRGNTEAFF
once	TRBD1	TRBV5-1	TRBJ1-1	TGCGCCAGCAGCCGAAGCAGGGGGCTGGGCACTGAAGCTTTCTTT	CASSRSRGLGTEAFF
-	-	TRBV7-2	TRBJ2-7	TGTGCCAGCAGCTTAGCGGGGCGGCCCTACTACGAGCAGTACTTC	CASSLAGRPYYEQYF
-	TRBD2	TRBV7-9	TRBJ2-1	TGTGCCAGCAGCTTTGTGACTAGCGGGAGGGGCAATGAGCAGTTCTTC	CASSFVTSGRGNEQFF
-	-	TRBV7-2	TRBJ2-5	TGTGCCAGCAGCTTAGACCTGCGCATACAAGAGACCCAGTACTTC	CASSLDLRIQETQYF
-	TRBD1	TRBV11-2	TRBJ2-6	TGTGCCAGCAGCCGACGTACAGGGGGCCCTGGGGCCAACGTCCTGACTTTC	CASSRRTGGPGANVLTF
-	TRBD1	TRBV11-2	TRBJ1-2	TGTGCCAGCAGCTCGCAGGGGGTTCCAGGCTATGGCTACACCTTC	CASSSQGVPGYGYTF
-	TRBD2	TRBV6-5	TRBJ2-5	TGTGCCAGCAGTTCCACACCACGACTAGCACGGTACTTC	CASSSTPRLARYF
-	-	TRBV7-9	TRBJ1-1	TGTGCCAGCAGCTTAGGACAGGTCAACACTGAAGCTTTCTTT	CASSLGQVNTEAFF
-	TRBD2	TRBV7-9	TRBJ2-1	TGTGCCAGCAGCCGGGCCTCCGGACTAGCGGGGAACAATGAGCAGTTCTTC	CASSRASGLAGNNEQFF
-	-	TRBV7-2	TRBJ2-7	TGTGCCAGCAGCCCGGGCTACGAGCAGTACTTC	CASSPGYEQYF